Shown below are 7 T cell receptor beta chains from a single sample sequenced in a study of control samples from healthy donors and cancer patients. Sequenced by immunoSEQ multiplex PCR; TCRdb stores in-frame clones only, minus some. The sample has roughly 200,000 clones, about 95% seen once. The specimen was blood. These receptors all come from a man aged 45-60 years in good health.

In this sample, this clone turned up once. The chain combines TRBV20-1 with TRBJ1-1; 8 nucleotides match TRBD1. The trim removed 8 bases at V and 4 bases at J, leaving 3 bases unmatched. This CDR3 spans 11 amino acids. Germline loops: CDR1 DFQATT, CDR2 SNEGSKA (reference sequence). As DNA, the CDR3 is TGCAGTATGCAGGGGGCCACTGAAGCTTTCTTT. This translates into CSMQGATEAFF.

The CDR3 reads CASSLAVQTGANVLTF. In nucleotides, the CDR3 is TGCGCCAGCAGCTTGGCGGTGCAGACTGGGGCCAACGTCCTGACTTTC. The chain employs TRBV5-1 and TRBJ2-6; D is unresolved. CDR1 is SGHRS and CDR2 is YFSETQ in the germline V gene. Trimming pared 0 bases from V and 2 bases from J, leaving 9 bases between. The CDR3 consists of 16 residues.

The rearrangement joins TRBV28 to TRBJ1-4; D unresolved. V was pared by 7 bases and J by 2 bases, with 17 bases between. Germline CDR1 and CDR2: MDHEN and SYDVKM. The CDR3 totals 16 residues. CDR3 nucleotides: TGTGCCAGCAAACCAAGGAAAGGGCGCACTAATGAAAAACTGTTTTTT. Translation: CASKPRKGRTNEKLFF.

The chain uses TRBV7-2 and TRBJ2-1; 9 nucleotides match TRBD1. The germline V gene has CDR1 SGHTA and CDR2 FQGNSA. Trimming cost V 2 bases and J 3 bases; bases outside gene matches: 8. This CDR3 contains 17 residues. The CDR3 DNA reads TGTGCCAGCAGCTTAAGGGGGACAGGGTCTTTCTACAATGAGCAGTTCTTC. Protein: CASSLRGTGSFYNEQFF.

This clone was detected once. The rearrangement links TRBV7-2 to TRBJ2-2; D not certain. The CDR3 is made up of 14 amino acids. The V gene's germline CDR1 is SGHTA and CDR2 FQGNSA. Trimming pared 5 bases from V and 6 bases from J, leaving 13 bases between. The CDR3 DNA sequence: TGTGCCAGCAGCCCAACATTGGTCGCCGGGGAGCTGTTTTTT. It encodes CASSPTLVAGELFF.

The V and J genes are TRBV28 and TRBJ2-2; 7 nucleotides align to TRBD1. The CDR3 totals 17 residues. CDR1 and CDR2 (germline): MDHEN, SYDVKM. The trim removed 3 bases at V and 1 base at J, leaving 8 bases unmatched. The CDR3 bases are TGTGCCAGCAGTTTTTCACAGGGGAGAGGGAACACCGGGGAGCTGTTTTTT. It codes for CASSFSQGRGNTGELFF.

The chain combines TRBV18 with TRBJ1-3; D unclear. The CDR3 totals 13 residues. Per germline, CDR1 KGHSH and CDR2 LQKENI. The germline V and J ends were trimmed by 6 bases and 4 bases, with 10 bases remaining between them. CDR3 in amino acids: CASSGSSGNTIYF. CDR3 DNA sequence: TGTGCCAGCTCCGGGTCGTCCGGAAACACCATATATTTT.